This T cell receptor (beta chain) was sequenced for a study of blood T cells in healthy people across ages. From germline, CDR1 is MGHDK and CDR2 SYGVNS. This CDR3 has 17 amino acids. The J segment lost 6 bases and the V segment lost 3 bases, leaving 14 bases of the junction unmatched. A J-beta primer mix and a sample-barcoded 5' primer were used in a second PCR of roughly 7 to 12 cycles. Researchers report that a template-switch adaptor with 12 random nucleotides tagged each cDNA molecule. Each sample yielded at least 3 million CDR3-containing paired-end reads. One entry per CDR3 protein results from TCRdb running MiXCR on the 5' RACE reads. Of roughly 1.5 million distinct CDR3 sequences in the sample, about 42% are singletons; the top ten hold around 4%. Healthy Caucasian individuals from Russia aged roughly 6 to 95 were enrolled as donors.

Specimen: blood. The chain has TRBV25-1 and TRBJ1-1; 9 nucleotides match TRBD1. The receptor was isolated from a woman aged 18-29 years in good health. This chain's CDR3 is CASSEMDRGGPSAEAFF. The CDR3 DNA reads as TGTGCCAGCAGTGAGATGGACAGGGGAGGCCCTAGCGCTGAAGCTTTCTTT.